This T cell receptor beta chain is from a study of OX40 agonist ivuxolimab in advanced cancers. Repertoires were generated with immunoSEQ multiplex PCR, while TCRdb's copy carries only in-frame clones and drops some. Of some 70,000 clones listed, 87% were seen once; the top ten hold approximately 1.4%. The CDR3 consists of 13 residues. Trimming cost V 5 bases and J 5 bases, with 12 bases left between them. The germline gives CDR1 WSHSY, CDR2 SAAADI. The receptor was isolated from an adult with an advanced solid tumor such as melanoma, head and neck, liver or kidney cancer. The sample consisted of CD4+ or CD8+ T cells sorted from blood, taken in a trial of the OX40 agonist ivuxolimab. The V gene is TRBV10-2, the J gene TRBJ2-5; D is uncertain. The CDR3 DNA follows: TGCGCCAGCAGTCGACTCCTGACGGAGACCCAGTACTTC. Its protein product is CASSRLLTETQYF.